These 11 T cell receptor beta chains came from one sample sequenced in a study of cytomegalovirus exposure and HLA in healthy donors. The PCR ran on 60 Vbeta and 13 Jbeta primers. Measured with immunoSEQ multiplex PCR; TCRdb has only the in-frame clones, and not every one. The sample comprises over 110,000 clones, 82% of which are singletons, and 2.5% rests with the top ten. Material: PBMCs. The receptors come from a male donor in good health and CMV-seronegative.

The chain's CDR3 is CSVAPTGELFF. The CDR3 DNA follows: TGCAGCGTTGCCCCAACCGGGGAGCTGTTTTTT. The chain recombines TRBV29-1 with TRBJ2-2; no definite D call. Germline values: CDR1 SQVTM, CDR2 ANQGSEA. V lost 4 bases and J 5 bases, leaving 5 bases between the germline ends. The CDR3 consists of 11 residues.

This clone was seen only a few times. V is TRBV7-2 and J is TRBJ2-7; 8 positions match TRBD1. V shed 1 base and J 3 bases; nucleotides not matched to a gene: 5. CDR3 size: 15 residues. Germline V gene data show CDR1 as SGHTA and CDR2 as FQGNSA. CDR3 sequence reads: CASSLVQGAYYEQYF. The CDR3 nucleotides are TGTGCCAGCAGCTTAGTCCAGGGGGCCTACTACGAGCAGTACTTC. Full variable domain (missing parts from reference TRBV7-2 and TRBJ2-7): GAGVSQSPSNKVTEKGKDVELRCDPISGHTALYWYRQSLGQGLEFLIYFQGNSAPDKSGLPSDRFSAERTGGSVSTLTIQRTQQEDSAVYLCASSLVQGAYYEQYFGPGTRLTVT.

This clone was detected a few times. The chain employs TRBV5-4 and TRBJ2-1; TRBD2 matches 10 bases. In germline, CDR1 is SGHNT, CDR2 YYREEE (reference sequence). V was pared by 4 bases and J by 5 bases, with 6 bases of the junction left unmatched. The CDR3 length is 15 residues. DNA for the CDR3: TGTGCCAGCAGCAACGGGCTAGCGGGAGACAATGAGCAGTTCTTC. This translates into CASSNGLAGDNEQFF.

This clone was detected only once. This sequence joins TRBV7-8 and TRBJ1-1; D uncertain. V gave up 1 base and J gave up 7 bases, with 10 bases separating them. CDR1 and CDR2 (germline): SGHVS, FQNEAQ. The CDR3 is 13 residues long. CDR3 nucleotides: TGTGCCAGCAGCTTAGTAGAACAGCATGAAGCTTTCTTT. It is translated as CASSLVEQHEAFF.

The rearrangement joins TRBV6-6 to TRBJ2-1; 8 bases agree with TRBD1. Germline CDR1 reads MNHNY; CDR2 reads SVGAGI (reference sequence). V lost 6 bases to trimming and J lost 10 bases; unmatched junction nucleotides: 5. This CDR3 is 12 amino acids long. The CDR3 DNA sequence: TGTGCCAGCAGCTTAACAGGGGGAGAGCAGTTCTTC. This translates into CASSLTGGEQFF.

The chain recombines TRBV19 with TRBJ2-7, with 9 bases matching TRBD2. CDR3 length: 15 residues. Germline lookup yields CDR1 LNHDA and CDR2 SQIVND (reference sequence). Trimming cost V 7 bases and J 3 bases; bases outside gene matches: 10. CDR3 DNA sequence: TGTGCCAGTAACCCGAATAGCGGGAGCGGCTACGAGCAGTACTTC. This sequence encodes CASNPNSGSGYEQYF. The entire variable domain, with the rest obtained from reference TRBV19 and TRBJ2-7, is as follows: DGGITQSPKYLFRKEGQNVTLSCEQNLNHDAMYWYRQDPGQGLRLIYYSQIVNDFQKGDIAEGYSVSREKKESFPLTVTSAQKNPTAFYLCASNPNSGSGYEQYFGPGTRLTVT.

CDR3 in DNA: TGTGCCAGCAGTCGACCGGGACAGGGGACCAACACTGAAGCTTTCTTT. Translating gives CASSRPGQGTNTEAFF. The chain links TRBV28 to TRBJ1-1; 10 bases line up with TRBD1. CDR1 and CDR2 from the germline V gene are MDHEN and SYDVKM. V was pared by 5 bases and J by 2 bases, with 8 bases of the junction left unmatched. CDR3 length equals 16 residues.

The gene calls are TRBV6-4 and TRBJ1-5; no definite D call. The CDR3 loop spans 11 amino acids. Per germline, CDR1 MRHNA and CDR2 SNTAGT. Trimming pared 6 bases from V and 4 bases from J, leaving 4 bases between. CDR3 amino acids: CASSINQPQHF. The CDR3 region has the DNA TGTGCCAGCAGCATTAATCAGCCCCAGCATTTT.

The chain recombines TRBV28 with TRBJ2-2; D is undetermined. The CDR3 is 12 residues long. Germline V lookup: CDR1 MDHEN, CDR2 SYDVKM. The V end was cut by 3 bases, the J end by 7 bases, with 6 bases between. The CDR3, as DNA: TGTGCCAGCAGTTTCCTAGGCGGGGAGCTGTTTTTT. Protein sequence: CASSFLGGELFF. Supplemented by reference TRBV28 and TRBJ2-2, the full variable domain reads DVKVTQSSRYLVKRTGEKVFLECVQDMDHENMFWYRQDPGLGLRLIYFSYDVKMKEKGDIPEGYSVSREKKERFSLILESASTNQTSMYLCASSFLGGELFFGEGSRLTVL.

The genes are TRBV6-5 and TRBJ2-1, with 10 bases matching TRBD2. The junction had 3 bases not matched to a gene; V was cut back by 6 bases and J by 7 bases. The CDR3 is made up of 13 amino acids. Germline V gene data show CDR1 as MNHEY and CDR2 as SVGAGI. Written as DNA, the CDR3 is TGTGCCAGCAGGTCTAGCGGGAGAAATGAGCAGTTCTTC. This gives the protein CASRSSGRNEQFF.

The V call is TRBV7-9, the J call TRBJ1-2; D gene unclear. The length of the CDR3 is 14 residues. Trimming took off 5 bases at V and 3 bases at J, with 13 bases between the two ends. The germline gives CDR1 SEHNR, CDR2 FQNEAQ (reference sequence). CDR3 coding DNA: TGTGCCAGCAGCCTAACTACCGGGGACTATGGCTACACCTTC. It is translated as CASSLTTGDYGYTF.